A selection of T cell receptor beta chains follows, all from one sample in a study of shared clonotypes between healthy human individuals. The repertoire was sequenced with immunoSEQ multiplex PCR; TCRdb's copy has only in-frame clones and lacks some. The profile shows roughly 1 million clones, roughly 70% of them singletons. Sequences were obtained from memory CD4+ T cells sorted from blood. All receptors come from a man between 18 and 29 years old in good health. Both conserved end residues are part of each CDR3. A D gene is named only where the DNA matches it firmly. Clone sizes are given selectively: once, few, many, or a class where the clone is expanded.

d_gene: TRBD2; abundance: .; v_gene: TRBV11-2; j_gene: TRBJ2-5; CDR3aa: CASSLWEGTQYF; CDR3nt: TGTGCCAGCAGCTTATGGGAGGGGACCCAGTACTTC
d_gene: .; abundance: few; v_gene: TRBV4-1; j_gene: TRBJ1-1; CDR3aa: CASSQEGAQNTEAFF; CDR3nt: TGCGCCAGCAGCCAAGAAGGGGCCCAGAACACTGAAGCTTTCTTT
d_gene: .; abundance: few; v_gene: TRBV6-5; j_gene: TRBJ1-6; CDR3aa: CASSTGPYNSPLHF; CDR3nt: TGTGCCAGCAGTACGGGGCCGTATAATTCACCCCTCCACTTT
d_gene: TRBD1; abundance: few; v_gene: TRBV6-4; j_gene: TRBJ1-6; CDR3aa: CASSATGDGNSPLHF; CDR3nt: TGTGCCAGCAGTGCCACAGGGGACGGGAATTCACCCCTCCACTTT
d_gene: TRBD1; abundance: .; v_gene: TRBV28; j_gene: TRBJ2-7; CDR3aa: CASSSPGQLYEQYF; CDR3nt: TGTGCCAGCAGTAGTCCGGGACAGCTCTACGAGCAGTACTTC
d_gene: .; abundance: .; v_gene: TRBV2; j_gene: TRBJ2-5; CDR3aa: CASSDETRSAQYF; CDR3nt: TGTGCCAGCAGTGACGAGACTAGATCGGCCCAGTACTTC
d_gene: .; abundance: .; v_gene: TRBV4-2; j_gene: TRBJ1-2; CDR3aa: CASSPQGPYGYTF; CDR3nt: TGTGCCAGCAGCCCGCAGGGGCCCTATGGCTACACCTTC
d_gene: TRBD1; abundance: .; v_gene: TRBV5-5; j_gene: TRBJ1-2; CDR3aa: CASSPQGRDYGYTF; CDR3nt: TGTGCCAGCAGCCCACAGGGGAGGGACTATGGCTACACCTTC
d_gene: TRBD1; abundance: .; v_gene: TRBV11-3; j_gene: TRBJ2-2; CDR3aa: CASTTGAGAAGELFF; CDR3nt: TGTGCCAGCACCACAGGGGCCGGGGCGGCCGGGGAGCTGTTTTTT
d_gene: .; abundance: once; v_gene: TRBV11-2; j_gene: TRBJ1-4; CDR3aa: CASSPMEYRTNEKLFF; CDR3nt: TGTGCCAGCAGCCCAATGGAGTACCGAACTAATGAAAAACTGTTTTTT
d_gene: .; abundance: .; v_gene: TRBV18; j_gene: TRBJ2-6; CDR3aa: CASSLFSGTFGANVLTF; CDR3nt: TGTGCCAGCTCATTATTCTCCGGGACCTTTGGGGCCAACGTCCTGACTTTC
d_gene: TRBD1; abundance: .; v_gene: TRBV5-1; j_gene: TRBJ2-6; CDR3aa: CASSPSGTGVGANVLTF; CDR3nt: TGCGCCAGCAGCCCCTCCGGGACAGGGGTTGGGGCCAACGTCCTGACTTTC
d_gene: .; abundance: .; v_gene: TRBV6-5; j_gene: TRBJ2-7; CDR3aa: CASSSSDGLQQYF; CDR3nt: TGTGCCAGCAGTTCATCAGACGGGCTACAGCAGTACTTC
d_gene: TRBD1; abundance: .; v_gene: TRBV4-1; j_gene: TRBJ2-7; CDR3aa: CASSRPGQSYEQYF; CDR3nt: TGCGCCAGCAGCCGACCGGGACAGTCCTACGAGCAGTACTTC
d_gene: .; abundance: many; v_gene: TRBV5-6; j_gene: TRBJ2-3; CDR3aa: CASSSGILATDTQYF; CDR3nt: TGTGCCAGCAGCTCCGGGATCCTAGCGACAGATACGCAGTATTTT
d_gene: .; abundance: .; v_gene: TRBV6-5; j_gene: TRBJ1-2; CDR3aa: CASSYSAGDGGYTF; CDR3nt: TGTGCCAGCAGTTACTCGGCGGGGGATGGTGGCTACACCTTC
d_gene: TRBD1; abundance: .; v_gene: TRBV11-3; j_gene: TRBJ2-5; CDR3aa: CASSLDGRQGEDLETQYF; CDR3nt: TGTGCCAGCAGCTTAGATGGGCGGCAGGGGGAAGATTTAGAGACCCAGTACTTC
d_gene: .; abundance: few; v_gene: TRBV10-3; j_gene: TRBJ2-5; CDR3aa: CAISESSGEETQYF; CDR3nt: TGTGCCATCAGTGAGTCGAGCGGTGAAGAGACCCAGTACTTC
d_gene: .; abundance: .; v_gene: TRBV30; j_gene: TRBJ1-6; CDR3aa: CAWKDRSDSPLHF; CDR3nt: TGTGCCTGGAAAGACAGGTCTGATTCACCCCTCCACTTT
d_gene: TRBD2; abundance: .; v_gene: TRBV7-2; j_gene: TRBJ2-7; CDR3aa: CASSPLAGAPYEQYF; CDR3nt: TGTGCCAGCAGCCCGCTAGCGGGAGCACCCTACGAGCAGTACTTC
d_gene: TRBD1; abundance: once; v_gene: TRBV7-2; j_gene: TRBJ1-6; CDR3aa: CASSGRQGRSPLHF; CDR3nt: TGTGCCAGCAGCGGACGACAGGGGAGATCACCCCTCCACTTT
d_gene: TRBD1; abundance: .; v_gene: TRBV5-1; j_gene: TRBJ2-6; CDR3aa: CASSLFFGGQGRAGANVLTF; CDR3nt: TGCGCCAGCAGCCTCTTTTTTGGAGGACAGGGCCGCGCTGGGGCCAACGTCCTGACTTTC
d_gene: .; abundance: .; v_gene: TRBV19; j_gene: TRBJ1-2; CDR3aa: CASSQGTSYGYTF; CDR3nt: TGTGCCAGTAGTCAGGGTACTTCCTATGGCTACACCTTC
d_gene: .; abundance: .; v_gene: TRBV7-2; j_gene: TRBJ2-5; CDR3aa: CASSLGQAETQYF; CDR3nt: TGTGCCAGCAGCCTCGGCCAAGCGGAGACCCAGTACTTC
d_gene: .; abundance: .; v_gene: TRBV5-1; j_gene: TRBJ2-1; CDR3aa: CASSLVGNNEQFF; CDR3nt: TGCGCCAGCAGCTTGGTTGGAAACAATGAGCAGTTCTTC
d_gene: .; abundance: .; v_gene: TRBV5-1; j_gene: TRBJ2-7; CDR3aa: CASSLLTGSYEQYF; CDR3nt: TGCGCCAGCAGCCTACTGACGGGTTCCTACGAGCAGTACTTC
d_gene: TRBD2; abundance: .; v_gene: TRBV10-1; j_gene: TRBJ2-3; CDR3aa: CASSGSGRGADTQYF; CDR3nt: TGCGCCAGCAGTGGTAGCGGGAGAGGAGCAGATACGCAGTATTTT
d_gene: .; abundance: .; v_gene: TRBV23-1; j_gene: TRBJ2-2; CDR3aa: CASSPWEATGELFF; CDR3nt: TGCGCCAGCAGTCCATGGGAGGCCACCGGGGAGCTGTTTTTT
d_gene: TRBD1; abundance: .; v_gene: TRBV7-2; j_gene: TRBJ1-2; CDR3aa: CASSLTGVRGYTF; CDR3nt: TGTGCCAGCAGTCTTACAGGGGTGAGGGGCTACACCTTC
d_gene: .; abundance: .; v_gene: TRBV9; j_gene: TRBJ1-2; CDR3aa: CASSRTGNYGYTF; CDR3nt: TGTGCCAGCAGCAGAACAGGGAACTATGGCTACACCTTC
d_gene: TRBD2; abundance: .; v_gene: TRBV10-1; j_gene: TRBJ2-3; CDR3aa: CASSETSGNTDTQYF; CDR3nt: TGCGCCAGCAGTGAGACTAGCGGAAACACAGATACGCAGTATTTT
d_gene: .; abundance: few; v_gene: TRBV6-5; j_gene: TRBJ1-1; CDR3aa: CASNRGLTEAFF; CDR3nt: TGTGCCAGCAATCGGGGGCTCACTGAAGCTTTCTTT
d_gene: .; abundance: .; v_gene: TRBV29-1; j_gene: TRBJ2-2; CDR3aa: CSVGTSQIISGELFF; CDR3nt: TGCAGCGTTGGCACTAGCCAAATTATCTCCGGGGAGCTGTTTTTT
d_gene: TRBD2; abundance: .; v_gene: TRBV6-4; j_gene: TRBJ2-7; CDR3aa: CASSGGGGCSYEQYF; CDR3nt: TGTGCCAGCAGCGGTGGGGGGGGTTGCTCCTACGAGCAGTACTTC
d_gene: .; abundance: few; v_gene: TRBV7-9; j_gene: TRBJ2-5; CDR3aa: CASSFEGLQETQYF; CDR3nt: TGTGCCAGCAGCTTTGAAGGACTTCAAGAGACCCAGTACTTC
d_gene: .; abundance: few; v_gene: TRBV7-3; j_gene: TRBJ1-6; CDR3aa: CASSLTGRSNSPLHF; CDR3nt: TGTGCCAGCAGCTTGACAGGCCGTAGTAATTCACCCCTCCACTTT
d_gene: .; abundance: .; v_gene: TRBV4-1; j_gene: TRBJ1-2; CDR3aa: CASSQDPGTAYYGYTF; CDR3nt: TGCGCCAGCAGCCAAGATCCCGGGACCGCGTACTATGGCTACACCTTC
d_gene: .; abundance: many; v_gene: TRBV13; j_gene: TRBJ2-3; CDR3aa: CASSLLEGRTSTDTQYF; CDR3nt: TGTGCCAGCAGCTTATTAGAGGGTCGGACCAGCACAGATACGCAGTATTTT
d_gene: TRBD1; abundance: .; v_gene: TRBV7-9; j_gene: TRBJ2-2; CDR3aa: CASSIQGAGELFF; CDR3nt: TGTGCCAGCAGCATACAGGGGGCCGGGGAGCTGTTTTTT
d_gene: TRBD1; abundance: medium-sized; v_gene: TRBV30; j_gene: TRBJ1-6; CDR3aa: CARNRGDSPLHF; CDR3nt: TGTGCTAGAAACAGGGGTGATTCACCCCTCCACTTT
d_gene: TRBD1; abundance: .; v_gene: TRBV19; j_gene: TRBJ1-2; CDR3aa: CASSIDRTGGYRGYTF; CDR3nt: TGTGCCAGTAGTATAGACCGGACAGGGGGTTATCGTGGCTACACCTTC
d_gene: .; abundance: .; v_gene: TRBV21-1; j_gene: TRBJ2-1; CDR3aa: CASSKRVDRGKYNEQFF; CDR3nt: TGTGCCAGCAGCAAACGCGTGGACAGGGGTAAGTACAATGAGCAGTTCTTC
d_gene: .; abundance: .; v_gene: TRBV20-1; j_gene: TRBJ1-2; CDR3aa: CSAGRRDGYTF; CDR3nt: TGCAGTGCTGGCCGACGGGATGGCTACACCTTC
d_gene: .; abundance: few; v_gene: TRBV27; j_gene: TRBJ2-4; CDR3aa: CASRSPLRAGGSKNIQYF; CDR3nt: TGTGCCAGCAGGTCGCCCCTCAGGGCGGGTGGGTCCAAAAACATTCAGTACTTC
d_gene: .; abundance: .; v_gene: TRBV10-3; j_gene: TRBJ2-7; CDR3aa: CAISGLDSYEQYF; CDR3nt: TGTGCCATCAGTGGCCTGGACAGTTACGAGCAGTACTTC
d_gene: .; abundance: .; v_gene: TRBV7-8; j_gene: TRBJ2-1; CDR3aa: CASSHSEEQFF; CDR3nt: TGTGCCAGCAGCCATAGCGAAGAGCAGTTCTTC
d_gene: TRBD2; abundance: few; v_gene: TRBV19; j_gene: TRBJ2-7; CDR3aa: CASSMGTSGSGTYEQYF; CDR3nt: TGTGCCAGTAGTATGGGGACTAGCGGGAGCGGGACCTACGAGCAGTACTTC
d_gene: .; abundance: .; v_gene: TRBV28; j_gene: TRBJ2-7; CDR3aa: CASSLEDHYEQYF; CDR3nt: TGTGCCAGCAGTTTAGAGGATCACTACGAGCAGTACTTC
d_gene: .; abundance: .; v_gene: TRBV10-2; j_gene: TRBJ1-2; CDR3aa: CASSAVSANYGYTF; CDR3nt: TGCGCCAGCAGTGCGGTCTCAGCTAACTATGGCTACACCTTC
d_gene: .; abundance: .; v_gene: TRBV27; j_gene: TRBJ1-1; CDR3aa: CASSLVGGAGGTEAFF; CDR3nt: TGTGCCAGCAGTTTAGTGGGGGGGGCCGGGGGCACTGAAGCTTTCTTT